The next 16 T cell receptor beta chains were all read from a single sample in a study of blood T cell repertoires in COVID-19. This table comes from immunoSEQ multiplex PCR, and its TCRdb copy is limited to in-frame clones, with some not included. Of about 250,000 clones in the sample, around 86% are singletons; the top ten hold more than 1.5%. The sequenced material came from PBMCs or T cells enriched from blood (not recorded which). Every receptor here comes from a man between 35 and 55 years old who had recovered from COVID-19.

This rearrangement joins TRBV19 to TRBJ2-7; 7 nucleotides agree with TRBD1. V was clipped by 4 bases and J by 5 bases; unmatched bases: 11. The CDR3 totals 15 residues. Germline assignment: CDR1 LNHDA and CDR2 SQIVND (reference sequence). CDR3 sequence reads: CASSKPTGNLHEQYF. DNA of the CDR3: TGTGCCAGTAGTAAACCGACAGGGAATCTCCACGAGCAGTACTTC.

The sample holds a few counts of this clone. The V and J genes are TRBV9 and TRBJ1-1; weak D call: TRBD1 (6 bases). Between the trimmed V and J ends, which lost 5 bases and 1 base, there was a span of 9 bases. The CDR3 is 13 residues long. Germline CDR1 and CDR2: SGDLS and YYNGEE. For the CDR3, the DNA is TGTGCCAGCAGTTGGACAGAGAACACTGAAGCTTTCTTT. This sequence encodes CASSWTENTEAFF.

CDR3: CASSRVGLPGDTQYF. Here the CDR3 DNA reads TGTGCCAGCAGCCGCGTCGGCCTGCCCGGGGATACGCAGTATTTT. This rearrangement joins TRBV11-3 to TRBJ2-3, with D hard to call. Per the germline V gene, CDR1 is SGHNT and CDR2 is YENEEA. V was trimmed by 5 bases and J by 6 bases, leaving 18 bases between them. The CDR3 spans 15 residues.

This sequence joins TRBV25-1 and TRBJ1-4; D gene uncertain. V lost 6 bases to trimming and J lost 10 bases, with 12 bases between them. Germline V gene data show CDR1 as MGHDK and CDR2 as SYGVNS. This CDR3 comprises 12 residues. CDR3 residues: CASSGKYPKLFF. CDR3 nucleotide sequence: TGTGCCAGCAGCGGGAAGTACCCAAAACTGTTTTTT.

J is TRBJ1-1 and V is TRBV19; a possible D gene is TRBD1 (6 bases). Germline V lookup: CDR1 LNHDA, CDR2 SQIVND (reference sequence). Trimming pared 3 bases from V and 5 bases from J, leaving 13 bases between. This CDR3 region has 14 residues. The CDR3 region is CASSIGQGPTEAFF. The DNA of the CDR3 is TGTGCCAGTAGTATCGGTCAGGGGCCAACTGAAGCTTTCTTT.

J is TRBJ1-5 and V is TRBV2; D gene unclear. V dropped 0 bases and J dropped 5 bases, with 8 bases sitting between them. There are 14 residues in the CDR3. Germline loops: CDR1 SNHLY, CDR2 FYNNEI. The CDR3 DNA reads TGTGCCAGCAGTGAAGCGGCGCAGGATCAGCCCCAGCATTTT. Its translation: CASSEAAQDQPQHF.

V usage is TRBV14 and J usage is TRBJ2-1, with 10 bases matching TRBD2. Per the germline V gene, CDR1 is SGHDN and CDR2 is FVKESK. The CDR3 sequence is 17 residues long. With 0 bases clipped from V and 5 bases from J, the junction kept 7 bases outside the gene matches. DNA for the CDR3: TGTGCCAGCAGCCAAGACCGCCGGACTAGCGGAGACAATGAGCAGTTCTTC. Translating it yields CASSQDRRTSGDNEQFF.

In its sample, this clone was seen once. The chain carries TRBV10-3 and TRBJ1-6; D unclear. Germline V gene lookup returns CDR1 ENHRY and CDR2 SYGVKD. The length of the CDR3 is 15 residues. Trimming took off 6 bases at V and 9 bases at J, with 18 bases between the two ends. The CDR3 DNA is TGTGCCATCAGCGATATTACCGGGTCCTCTTCACCCCTCCACTTT. Its protein product is CAISDITGSSSPLHF.

V usage is TRBV29-1 and J usage is TRBJ2-1; 10 nucleotides agree with TRBD2. There are 14 residues in the CDR3. The V gene's germline CDR1 is SQVTM and CDR2 ANQGSEA. V was clipped by 3 bases and J by 9 bases; unmatched bases: 8. The CDR3 DNA reads as TGCAGCGTTGATATGAGCGGGGGGGGTGGTGAGCAGTTCTTC. This encodes CSVDMSGGGGEQFF.

This clone was observed a few times. The chain uses TRBV7-2 and TRBJ2-7, with 7 bases fitting TRBD1. Germline V gene sequence: CDR1 SGHTA, CDR2 FQGNSA. Trimming removed 2 bases from V and 2 bases from J; junction bases left unmatched: 3. This CDR3 comprises 14 residues. The CDR3 region is CASSLTGDTYEQYF. The CDR3 nucleotides are TGTGCCAGCAGCTTAACAGGGGACACCTACGAGCAGTACTTC.

The rearrangement joins TRBV10-3 to TRBJ1-1, with TRBD1 identical over 7 bases. Germline CDR1 ENHRY, CDR2 SYGVKD. The CDR3 contains 15 residues. J lost 4 bases, V lost 0 bases, and 5 bases had no gene match. The CDR3 here is CAISESQGVATEAFF. CDR3 bases: TGTGCCATCAGTGAGTCTCAGGGGGTGGCCACTGAAGCTTTCTTT.

The gene calls are TRBV27 and TRBJ2-7, with a possible D match to TRBD1 (6 bases). Germline CDR1 MNHEY, CDR2 SMNVEV (reference sequence). Trimming took off 2 bases at V and 4 bases at J, with 15 bases between the two ends. The CDR3 spans 15 residues. The CDR3 protein is CASSLAQGMKYEQYF. The CDR3 DNA follows: TGTGCCAGCAGTTTAGCTCAGGGGATGAAATACGAGCAGTACTTC.

This clone has just one count. The J gene is TRBJ2-4, the V gene TRBV7-9, with 11 bases that match TRBD1. V shed 5 bases and J 7 bases; nucleotides not matched to a gene: 4. The CDR3 has 14 amino acids. Germline CDR1 is SEHNR and CDR2 is FQNEAQ (reference sequence). The CDR3 DNA reads TGTGCCAGCAGCCTCGGACAGGGGGCGAACATTCAGTACTTC. Its translation: CASSLGQGANIQYF.

CDR3 amino acids: CASSSTGGSETQYF. The CDR3, as DNA: TGTGCCAGCAGCTCCACAGGGGGCTCAGAGACCCAGTACTTC. The rearrangement links TRBV7-3 to TRBJ2-5; 9 bases line up with TRBD1. The CDR3 runs 14 residues. The trim removed 4 bases at V and 4 bases at J, leaving 4 bases unmatched. The germline CDR1 and CDR2 sequences are SGHTA and FQGTGA.

The sample holds one count of this clone. The chain has TRBV6-2 or TRBV6-3 and TRBJ2-1; maybe TRBD1 (6 bases). From germline, CDR1 is MNHEY and CDR2 SVGEGT. This CDR3 region has 15 residues. V lost 3 bases and J 8 bases, leaving 17 bases between the germline ends. CDR3 sequence (DNA): TGTGCCAGCAGTTATTGGGGGCCTAGCACGGATGAGCAGTTCTTC. Its protein is CASSYWGPSTDEQFF.

The V and J genes are TRBV27 and TRBJ2-3; D may be TRBD1 (7 bases). Germline V gene sequence: CDR1 MNHEY, CDR2 SMNVEV (reference sequence). This CDR3 has 14 amino acids. V lost 6 bases and J lost 9, with 19 bases in between. The CDR3 nucleotides read TGTGCCAGCAGGGGCGGGACAGACCGGTGGACGCAGTATTTT. Encoded protein: CASRGGTDRWTQYF.